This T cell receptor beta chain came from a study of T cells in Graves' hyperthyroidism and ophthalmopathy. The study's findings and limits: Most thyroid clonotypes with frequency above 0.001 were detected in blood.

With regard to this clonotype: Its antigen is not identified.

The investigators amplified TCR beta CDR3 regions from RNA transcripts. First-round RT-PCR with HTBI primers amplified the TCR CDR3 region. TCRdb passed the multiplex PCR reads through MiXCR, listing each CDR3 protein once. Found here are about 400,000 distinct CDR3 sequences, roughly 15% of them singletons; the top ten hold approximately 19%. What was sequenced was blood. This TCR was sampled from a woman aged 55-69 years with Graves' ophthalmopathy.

CDR3 sequence (DNA): TGTGCCAGCAGTTACTCGAAAGGGGAGAACACCGGGGAGCTGTTTTTT. It specifies CASSYSKGENTGELFF. The gene calls are TRBV6-6 and TRBJ2-2; a possible D gene is TRBD1 (5 bases). The CDR3 spans 16 residues. V lost 0 bases to trimming and J lost 1 base, with 9 bases between them. Germline V gene data show CDR1 as MNHNY and CDR2 as SVGAGI (reference sequence).